The 15 T cell receptor beta chains reported below all come from one sample, sequenced in a study of T cells after yellow fever vaccination. TCRdb independently ran MiXCR on the 5' RACE reads; one entry per CDR3 protein. The data contain around 30,000 distinct CDR3 sequences, approximately 10% of them singletons. The sample consisted of PBMCs, either bulk or a sorted T-cell subset (CD4+, CD8+, memory, or dextramer-sorted; not recorded which), taken less than 16 days after the first yellow fever vaccination. These receptors originate from a man aged 18 to 29 who received the YFV17D yellow fever vaccine.

This clonotype was counted ten times or more. The chain joins TRBV20-1 to TRBJ2-7, with D perhaps being TRBD1 or TRBD2 (5 bases each). V was pared by 6 bases and J by 3 bases, with 18 bases between. Germline CDR1 DFQATT, CDR2 SNEGSKA (reference sequence). The length of the CDR3 is 14 residues. CDR3 loop: CSAQKGTDHYEQYF. The CDR3 bases are TGCAGTGCCCAGAAGGGGACGGACCACTACGAGCAGTACTTC.

This clonotype has ten or more counts. This chain joins TRBV28 and TRBJ1-1; D is ambiguous. Trimming pared 8 bases from V and 2 bases from J, leaving 9 bases between. The CDR3 extends over 12 amino acids. The germline CDR1 and CDR2 sequences are MDHEN and SYDVKM. CDR3 nucleotide sequence: TGTGCCAGCGAGTCAGTAAACACTGAAGCTTTCTTT. This gives the protein CASESVNTEAFF. The full variable domain, in which reference TRBV28 and TRBJ1-1 provide the parts outside the CDR3, is DVKVTQSSRYLVKRTGEKVFLECVQDMDHENMFWYRQDPGLGLRLIYFSYDVKMKEKGDIPEGYSVSREKKERFSLILESASTNQTSMYLCASESVNTEAFFGQGTRLTVV.

This clonotype was picked up a small number of times. The V and J genes are TRBV28 and TRBJ1-4; D gene uncertain. The length of the CDR3 is 14 residues. V lost 2 bases to trimming and J lost 3 bases, with 7 bases between them. Germline assignment: CDR1 MDHEN and CDR2 SYDVKM. The CDR3 DNA is TGTGCCAGCAGTTTAACCGGGGCTAATGAAAAACTGTTTTTT. Protein sequence: CASSLTGANEKLFF.

To note about this clonotype: A much bigger clone sits one base away, suggesting this may be a read error. This rearrangement joins TRBV6-1 to TRBJ1-2; no definite D call. The CDR3 length is 14 residues. Germline assignment: CDR1 MNHNS and CDR2 SASEGT. V was shortened by 7 bases and J by 3 bases, with 15 bases between the two germline ends. The CDR3 region is CASNQAGRDYGYTF. CDR3 sequence (DNA): TGTGCCAGCAACCAGGCGGGGAGGGACTATGGCTACACCTTC.

This clonotype was seen at least ten times. V gene TRBV5-1 combines with J gene TRBJ2-5; TRBD2 might be the D (5 bases). V lost 3 bases and J lost 1, with 10 bases in between. The CDR3 runs to 14 residues. CDR1 is SGHRS and CDR2 is YFSETQ in the germline V gene. The CDR3 DNA reads TGCGCCAGCAGCTATCGGGGATCCCAAGAGACCCAGTACTTC. Protein: CASSYRGSQETQYF.

This clonotype was counted many times. J is TRBJ1-2 and V is TRBV6-5; tentatively, D is TRBD1 (6 bases). V dropped 6 bases and J dropped 5 bases, with 22 bases sitting between them. The CDR3 is made up of 16 amino acids. Per the germline V gene, CDR1 is MNHEY and CDR2 is SVGAGI. The chain's CDR3 is CASSRGTPRPIYGYTF. The CDR3 DNA sequence: TGTGCCAGCAGCCGAGGGACACCCCGGCCAATATATGGCTACACCTTC.

This clonotype was recorded at least ten times. The rearrangement uses TRBV29-1 and TRBJ1-2; 8 bases match TRBD1. This CDR3 spans 11 amino acids. The germline V gene encodes CDR1 SQVTM and CDR2 ANQGSEA. Trimming at V came to 8 bases and at J to 9 bases, leaving 8 bases not matched to a gene. The CDR3 loop reads CSSDRDERYTF. The DNA for the CDR3 is TGCAGCTCGGACAGGGATGAACGCTACACCTTC. The variable domain in full, with the rest retrieved from reference TRBV29-1 and TRBJ1-2, is SAVISQKPSRDICQRGTSLTIQCQVDSQVTMMFWYRQQPGQSLTLIATANQGSEATYESGFVIDKFPISRPNLTFSTLTVSNMSPEDSSIYLCSSDRDERYTFGSGTRLTVV.

This clonotype was seen at least ten times. The chain recombines TRBV29-1 with TRBJ2-2; D unclear. Per germline, CDR1 SQVTM and CDR2 ANQGSEA. V gave up 5 bases and J gave up 0 bases, with 7 bases separating them. The CDR3 has 13 residues. This CDR3 reads CSVIVSNTGELFF. The CDR3, as DNA: TGCAGCGTTATAGTCTCGAACACCGGGGAGCTGTTTTTT.

This clonotype was picked up many times. The CDR3 nucleotides are TGTGCCAGCAGGTCAACTAGCGGGGGCTGGGGGACCCAGTACTTC. Protein sequence: CASRSTSGGWGTQYF. This chain links TRBV5-6 with TRBJ2-5; 11 nucleotides line up with TRBD2. The J segment lost 7 bases and the V segment lost 5 bases, leaving 10 bases of the junction unmatched. Germline assignment: CDR1 SGHDT and CDR2 YYEEEE. The CDR3 totals 15 residues. The variable domain in full, with the rest retrieved from reference TRBV5-6 and TRBJ2-5, is DAGVTQSPTHLIKTRGQQVTLRCSPKSGHDTVSWYQQALGQGPQFIFQYYEEEERQRGNFPDRFSGHQFPNYSSELNVNALLLGDSALYLCASRSTSGGWGTQYFGPGTRLLVL.

This clonotype showed up many times. V is TRBV6-2 or TRBV6-3 and J is TRBJ1-5, with D perhaps matching TRBD1 (5 bases). V dropped 6 bases and J dropped 5 bases, with 23 bases sitting between them. This CDR3 spans 17 amino acids. Germline V gene sequence: CDR1 MNHEY, CDR2 SVGEGT. The CDR3 DNA reads as TGTGCCAGCAGCCCAATCCCGACTCGGGGGGTTTATCAGCCCCAGCATTTT. Translating it yields CASSPIPTRGVYQPQHF.

There are many counts of this clonotype. J is TRBJ2-3 and V is TRBV5-1, with 7 bases matching TRBD1. CDR3 length equals 14 residues. The V segment lost 5 bases and the J segment 2 bases; nucleotides outside the gene matches: 5. The germline V gene has CDR1 SGHRS and CDR2 YFSETQ. CDR3 nucleotide sequence: TGCGCCAGCAGGAGACAGGGATTCACAGATACGCAGTATTTT. Translating gives CASRRQGFTDTQYF.

This clonotype was seen ten or more times. The chain uses TRBV5-1 and TRBJ2-1; D possibly matches TRBD1 or TRBD2 (5 bases each). V was clipped by 2 bases and J by 9 bases, with 9 bases between them. CDR3 length: 12 residues. Germline V lookup: CDR1 SGHRS, CDR2 YFSETQ. CDR3 sequence: CASSFSGGEQFF. In DNA, the CDR3 is TGCGCCAGCAGCTTTAGTGGGGGTGAGCAGTTCTTC.

This clonotype was seen many times. CDR3 amino acids: CASSQGTGNTEAFF. DNA for the CDR3: TGTGCCAGCTCCCAAGGGACGGGGAACACTGAAGCTTTCTTT. The genes are TRBV18 and TRBJ1-1, with D possibly being TRBD1 (5 bases). The germline V gene encodes CDR1 KGHSH and CDR2 LQKENI. The CDR3 runs 14 residues. Trimming took off 6 bases at V and 1 base at J, with 12 bases between the two ends.

This clonotype occurred many times. This sequence joins TRBV7-2 and TRBJ2-7; tentative D call: TRBD1 (6 bases). The CDR3 is 15 residues long. V was pared by 7 bases and J by 4 bases, with 20 bases between. Germline V gene sequence: CDR1 SGHTA, CDR2 FQGNSA. Here the CDR3 reads CASTLIVRGGYEQYF. CDR3 in DNA: TGTGCCAGCACACTCATCGTTAGAGGGGGTTACGAGCAGTACTTC. The complete variable domain, with remaining parts taken from reference TRBV7-2 and TRBJ2-7, reads GAGVSQSPSNKVTEKGKDVELRCDPISGHTALYWYRQSLGQGLEFLIYFQGNSAPDKSGLPSDRFSAERTGGSVSTLTIQRTQQEDSAVYLCASTLIVRGGYEQYFGPGTRLTVT.

This clonotype was found many times. CDR3 bases: TGCGCCAGCAGCCCGGACAGGGGTATCACCGGGGAGCTGTTTTTT. As protein: CASSPDRGITGELFF. This rearrangement joins TRBV5-1 to TRBJ2-2; 9 bases agree with TRBD1. The CDR3 consists of 15 residues. CDR1 is SGHRS, CDR2 YFSETQ, per germline. V lost 4 bases and J lost 4; bases outside the gene matches: 5.